This passage covers 18 T cell receptor beta chains from one sample sequenced in a study of beta chain features in type 1 diabetes. Since all of the isolated RNA was reverse transcribed, expressed TCRB transcripts were what got sequenced. Profiling relied on immunoSEQ multiplex PCR, and the TCRdb table lists in-frame clones only, not all of them. This sample has 390,000 or so clones; about 15% occur once, and the top ten carry 0.03% to 0.04%. The sequenced sample was naive CD4+ T cells from blood. The origin of the receptors is a man under 40 in good health.

This clone was found a few times. The chain uses TRBV9 and TRBJ1-2, with 9 nucleotides matching TRBD1. Germline CDR1 reads SGDLS; CDR2 reads YYNGEE. The J segment lost 12 bases and the V segment lost 4 bases, leaving 10 bases of the junction unmatched. CDR3 size: 13 residues. The CDR3 region is CASSLTGGGGHTF. The CDR3 DNA follows: TGTGCCAGCAGCCTTACAGGGGGCGGGGGGCACACCTTC.

The chain employs TRBV29-1 and TRBJ2-3, with TRBD2 matching over 9 bases. The V gene end was trimmed by 7 bases and the J gene end by 6 bases; junction bases not matched to a gene: 11. This CDR3 is 14 amino acids long. The V gene's germline CDR1 is SQVTM and CDR2 ANQGSEA. The CDR3 DNA follows: TGCAGCGATGATTTAGTAGCGGGAGTGGATACGCAGTATTTT. This sequence encodes CSDDLVAGVDTQYF.

The CDR3 region is CASSPYSVGRYEQYF. In DNA, the CDR3 is TGTGCCAGCAGCCCTTATTCAGTGGGGCGATACGAGCAGTACTTC. The rearrangement links TRBV7-2 to TRBJ2-7; D possibly corresponds to TRBD1 (5 bases). This CDR3 comprises 15 residues. Germline loops: CDR1 SGHTA, CDR2 FQGNSA. Between the trimmed V and J ends, which lost 5 bases and 4 bases, there was a span of 18 bases.

In its sample, this clone was seen a few times. V usage is TRBV7-2 and J usage is TRBJ2-3; D is unclear. The germline gives CDR1 SGHTA, CDR2 FQGNSA. V lost 2 bases and J lost 5, with 11 bases in between. This CDR3 region has 14 residues. The CDR3 sequence: CASSLLRLGDTQYF. CDR3 coding DNA: TGTGCCAGCAGCTTACTAAGGTTAGGAGATACGCAGTATTTT.

The rearrangement joins TRBV14 to TRBJ2-1, with no clear D. CDR1 SGHDN and CDR2 FVKESK come from the germline V gene. This CDR3 is 16 amino acids long. V was pared by 4 bases and J by 0 bases, with 13 bases between. The CDR3 loop reads CASSLRPPGSYNEQFF. The CDR3 region has the DNA TGTGCCAGCAGCCTTCGTCCCCCAGGCTCCTACAATGAGCAGTTCTTC.

This clone was counted a few times. The chain couples TRBV7-9 to TRBJ1-1; D gene uncertain. The germline V gene has CDR1 SEHNR and CDR2 FQNEAQ (reference sequence). CDR3 size: 15 residues. V was pared by 1 base and J by 4 bases, with 13 bases between. In nucleotides, the CDR3 is TGTGCCAGCAGCTTAGAAGTGTCCGTGGCCACTGAAGCTTTCTTT. Protein: CASSLEVSVATEAFF.

The chain combines TRBV15 with TRBJ2-3; D not certain. This CDR3 is built from 13 residues. V dropped 6 bases and J dropped 0 bases, with 7 bases sitting between them. CDR1 LNHNV and CDR2 YYDKDF come from the germline V gene (reference sequence). CDR3 in amino acids: CATSSDSTDTQYF. The CDR3 nucleotides read TGTGCCACCAGTAGTGACAGCACAGATACGCAGTATTTT.

Note on this clone: This sample includes further DNA sequences coding for the same CDR3. The gene calls are TRBV30 and TRBJ2-2; D gene unclear. The CDR3 spans 13 residues. V lost 0 bases to trimming and J lost 4 bases, with 6 bases between them. From germline, CDR1 is GTSNPN and CDR2 SVGIG (reference sequence). The CDR3 DNA is TGTGCCTGGAGTGTACTCGGCACCGGGGAGCTGTTTTTT. The encoded protein is CAWSVLGTGELFF.

In this sample, this clone turned up a few times. The chain joins TRBV30 to TRBJ1-1; D possibly corresponds to TRBD1 (5 bases). Per the germline V gene, CDR1 is GTSNPN and CDR2 is SVGIG (reference sequence). V was clipped by 8 bases and J by 3 bases, with 16 bases between them. The CDR3 covers 13 residues. In nucleotides, the CDR3 is TGTGCCGGGCGGGGGTCACGTGACACTGAAGCTTTCTTT. Protein product: CAGRGSRDTEAFF.

This clone was seen a few times. The chain combines TRBV28 with TRBJ2-7; D is undetermined. The CDR3 is 12 residues long. V dropped 2 bases and J dropped 5 bases, with 7 bases sitting between them. Germline V gives CDR1 MDHEN, CDR2 SYDVKM. DNA of the CDR3: TGTGCCAGCAGTTTAAAGGTCCACGAGCAGTACTTC. Residues: CASSLKVHEQYF. Together with reference TRBV28 and TRBJ2-7, the CDR3 gives the full variable domain: DVKVTQSSRYLVKRTGEKVFLECVQDMDHENMFWYRQDPGLGLRLIYFSYDVKMKEKGDIPEGYSVSREKKERFSLILESASTNQTSMYLCASSLKVHEQYFGPGTRLTVT.

The CDR3 loop is CAWSGLGAFYGYTF. The CDR3 DNA sequence: TGTGCCTGGAGCGGGCTGGGAGCCTTCTATGGCTACACCTTC. This chain connects TRBV30 to TRBJ1-2; D call uncertain. The germline V and J ends were trimmed by 3 bases and 4 bases, with 15 bases remaining between them. CDR3 length: 14 amino acids. Germline CDR1 is GTSNPN and CDR2 is SVGIG (reference sequence).

This clone turned up a few times. This chain connects TRBV13 to TRBJ2-1, with D uncertain. The CDR3 runs to 11 residues. CDR1 PRHDT and CDR2 FYEKMQ come from the germline V gene (reference sequence). Trimming stripped 2 bases from V and 7 bases from J, with 3 bases between. This CDR3 is CASSLTNEQFF. CDR3 in DNA: TGTGCCAGCAGCTTAACAAATGAGCAGTTCTTC.

In this sample, this clone turned up a few times. This chain uses TRBV5-5 with TRBJ2-1; D uncertain. Trimming removed 2 bases from V and 0 bases from J, with 6 bases in between. Germline V gives CDR1 SGHKS, CDR2 YYEKEE (reference sequence). The CDR3 spans 14 residues. CDR3 region: CASSLQSSYNEQFF. The CDR3 nucleotides are TGTGCCAGCAGCTTACAGAGCTCCTACAATGAGCAGTTCTTC.

This sequence joins TRBV5-4 and TRBJ2-5, with D tentatively TRBD2 (5 bases). V dropped 4 bases and J dropped 2 bases, with 9 bases sitting between them. Germline loops: CDR1 SGHNT, CDR2 YYREEE (reference sequence). There are 13 residues in the CDR3. Written as DNA, the CDR3 is TGTGCCAGCAGCCGGGAAAAACAAGAGACCCAGTACTTC. This translates into CASSREKQETQYF.

This clone has a count of ten or more. The V and J genes are TRBV29-1 and TRBJ2-4, with D possibly matching TRBD1 (6 bases). Germline CDR1 SQVTM, CDR2 ANQGSEA. Deletions cut 7 bases from V and 8 bases from J, with 18 bases between. This CDR3 comprises 13 residues. The CDR3 region is CSARDGGRYIQYF. In DNA form, the CDR3 reads TGCAGCGCCCGGGATGGGGGCAGGTACATTCAGTACTTC.

The chain recombines TRBV5-1 with TRBJ2-7, with D possibly TRBD1 on 5 matching bases. V was cut by 4 bases and J by 2 bases, with 10 bases left in between. The CDR3 consists of 13 residues. Germline CDR1 reads SGHRS; CDR2 reads YFSETQ. CDR3: CASSVDSTYEQYF. In DNA, the CDR3 is TGCGCCAGCAGCGTCGACAGTACCTACGAGCAGTACTTC.

The chain couples TRBV5-1 to TRBJ2-5, with D perhaps given as TRBD1 or TRBD2 (5 bases each). The ends were cut back, 4 bases at V and 1 base at J, with 11 bases in the middle. The CDR3 sequence is 14 residues long. The germline V gene encodes CDR1 SGHRS and CDR2 YFSETQ. Written as DNA, the CDR3 is TGCGCCAGCAGCCCCGAGGGGTCCCAAGAGACCCAGTACTTC. It codes for CASSPEGSQETQYF. The full variable domain, rest sourced from reference TRBV5-1 and TRBJ2-5, is KAGVTQTPRYLIKTRGQQVTLSCSPISGHRSVSWYQQTPGQGLQFLFEYFSETQRNKGNFPGRFSGRQFSNSRSEMNVSTLELGDSALYLCASSPEGSQETQYFGPGTRLLVL.

The chain has TRBV4-3 and TRBJ2-2, with 7 bases that match TRBD1. CDR1 and CDR2 (germline): LGHNA, YSLEER. V lost 3 bases and J lost 1; bases outside the gene matches: 2. This CDR3 contains 15 residues. The chain's CDR3 is CASSHGDRNTGELFF. The CDR3 DNA is TGCGCCAGCAGCCACGGGGACAGGAACACCGGGGAGCTGTTTTTT.